These T cell receptor beta chains were read from a single sample in a study of T cell changes during pregnancy in multiple sclerosis. This table comes from immunoSEQ multiplex PCR, and its TCRdb copy is limited to in-frame clones, with some not included. There are tens of thousands of clones in the sample; approximately 92% occur only once, and approximately 2.8% lies in the top ten. This specimen was CD8+ T cells from peripheral blood mononuclear cells, taken in the third trimester of pregnancy. Source of these receptors: a female donor in good health, enrolled as a control in a pregnancy study. Each CDR3 is given without its conserved first and last residue. Clone sizes are given selectively: once, few, many, or a class where the clone is expanded.

v_call | clone_size | cdr3_aa
TRBV6-5 | once | ASSSLERGRDTEAF
TRBV7-6 | - | ASSPGSTYEQY
TRBV27 | - | ASSFGQGAVYGYT
TRBV7-9 | - | ASSLRTGEANEKLF
TRBV7-9 | once | ATPRGGNEQF
TRBV19 | once | ASSIGAGGKEPQH
TRBV9 | - | ASSPRTGGNYGYT
TRBV9 | - | ASSEHWTTNTGELF
TRBV9 | - | ASSVAGYGELF
TRBV7-9 | - | ASSLGTGDGYT